What follows are 19 T cell receptor beta chains derived from one specimen sequenced in a study of T-cell reconstitution after alpha-beta-depleted transplantation in children. Unique molecular identifiers were built into the TCRbeta library. MiXCR, run by TCRdb on the PCR reads, gives a single entry per CDR3 protein. Of approximately 630,000 distinct CDR3 sequences listed, approximately 14% were seen once; the top ten hold around 0.8%. The source was PBMCs, collected before TCRalphabeta/CD19-depleted stem cell transplant. These receptors all stem from a girl aged 2 to 9 with congenital amegakaryocytic thrombocytopenia, due to receive a stem cell transplant.

This sequence joins TRBV7-6 and TRBJ2-3, with 7 bases identical to TRBD2. This CDR3 has 15 residues. V dropped 5 bases and J dropped 2; count of bases not matched to a gene: 7. Germline V gene sequence: CDR1 SGHVS, CDR2 FNYEAQ. CDR3 coding DNA: TGTGCCAGCAGCCCGTATCGGGGGGACACAGATACGCAGTATTTT. This translates into CASSPYRGDTDTQYF.

The sample holds many counts of this clonotype. The chain combines TRBV28 with TRBJ2-5, with D tentatively TRBD2 (5 bases). The CDR3 contains 13 residues. The V gene lost 7 bases and the J gene lost 5 bases, with 14 bases spanning the gap. The V gene's germline CDR1 is MDHEN and CDR2 SYDVKM. CDR3 in DNA: TGTGCCAGCACCCTAACGGGGTGGGAGACCCAGTACTTC. The encoded protein is CASTLTGWETQYF.

This clonotype occurred many times. For the CDR3, the DNA is TGTGCCAGCAGTTACACCGGGACAGGGGGCAATGAGCAGTTCTTC. Translation gives CASSYTGTGGNEQFF. V usage is TRBV12-3 or TRBV12-4 and J usage is TRBJ2-1; 11 bases are a match to TRBD1. This CDR3 is built from 15 residues. With V trimmed by 4 bases and J by 6 bases, 5 bases remained unmatched.

Concerning this clonotype itself: The CDR3 end shows no conserved phenylalanine or tryptophan, and so a read error is likely. The chain links TRBV3-1 to TRBJ2-5, with 9 bases identical to TRBD2. This CDR3 comprises 15 residues. With 3 bases clipped from V and 4 bases from J, the junction kept 6 bases outside the gene matches. The germline CDR1 and CDR2 sequences are LGHDT and YNNKEL (reference sequence). The CDR3 sequence is CASSQGLAAGETQYL. The CDR3 DNA follows: TGTGCCAGCAGCCAGGGACTAGCCGCTGGAGAGACCCAGTACCTC.

This clonotype came up many times. The chain has TRBV27 and TRBJ1-4, with D possibly matching TRBD1 (5 bases). CDR3 size: 14 residues. V lost 2 bases and J lost 10, with 14 bases in between. The germline CDR1 and CDR2 sequences are MNHEY and SMNVEV (reference sequence). The CDR3 protein is CASSLVGRAVKLFF. The CDR3 DNA reads as TGTGCCAGCAGTTTAGTCGGCAGGGCGGTAAAACTGTTTTTT. Using reference TRBV27 and TRBJ1-4 for the parts outside the CDR3, the full variable domain is EAQVTQNPRYLITVTGKKLTVTCSQNMNHEYMSWYRQDPGLGLRQIYYSMNVEVTDKGDVPEGYKVSRKEKRNFPLILESPSPNQTSLYFCASSLVGRAVKLFFGSGTQLSVL.

The rearrangement links TRBV19 to TRBJ2-2, with D tentatively TRBD1 (5 bases). This CDR3 is built from 16 residues. Germline V gives CDR1 LNHDA, CDR2 SQIVND (reference sequence). Trimming shortened V by 7 bases and J by 0 bases, and 15 bases separated the two germline ends. As DNA, the CDR3 is TGTGCCAGTACCCCCGTGGGGCGGCCGAACACCGGGGAGCTGTTTTTT. Translating it yields CASTPVGRPNTGELFF.

This clonotype occurred many times. V gene TRBV7-6 combines with J gene TRBJ2-3; D uncertain. The CDR3 runs to 13 residues. CDR1 and CDR2 from the germline V gene are SGHVS and FNYEAQ. Trimming left V 5 bases short and J 5 bases short, with 11 bases between. The CDR3 region has the DNA TGTGCCAGCAGCCAAAGTCTTTTAGATACGCAGTATTTT. It translates to CASSQSLLDTQYF.

The gene calls are TRBV7-8 and TRBJ1-3; maybe TRBD1 (5 bases). The CDR3 consists of 12 residues. The V end was cut by 5 bases, the J end by 9 bases, with 11 bases between. CDR1 and CDR2 (germline): SGHVS, FQNEAQ. The CDR3 DNA sequence: TGTGCCAGCAGCCTGAGACAGTCCACCATATATTTT. Translated, it gives CASSLRQSTIYF.

This clonotype was counted at least ten times. This chain uses TRBV12-3 or TRBV12-4 with TRBJ2-2, with D perhaps TRBD2 (5 bases). The CDR3 runs 17 residues. Trimming removed 7 bases from V and 2 bases from J, with 20 bases in between. CDR3 nucleotide sequence: TGTGCCAGCACTCTCGCGACTAACGCTCTTAACACCGGGGAGCTGTTTTTT. Translation gives CASTLATNALNTGELFF.

This clonotype turned up a few times. V gene TRBV5-1 combines with J gene TRBJ2-3; TRBD2 is a possible D gene (5 bases). This CDR3 region has 17 residues. Germline-derived CDR1 and CDR2 are SGHRS and YFSETQ. V lost 4 bases, J lost 1 base, and 19 bases lay in between. CDR3 bases: TGCGCCAGCAGCCGCGGTCGGGAAGTAGGAGGCACAGATACGCAGTATTTT. Protein product: CASSRGREVGGTDTQYF. Based on the CDR3 plus reference TRBV5-1 and TRBJ2-3, the full variable domain is KAGVTQTPRYLIKTRGQQVTLSCSPISGHRSVSWYQQTPGQGLQFLFEYFSETQRNKGNFPGRFSGRQFSNSRSEMNVSTLELGDSALYLCASSRGREVGGTDTQYFGPGTRLTVL.

The gene calls are TRBV18 and TRBJ2-5; no reliable D call. Germline assignment: CDR1 KGHSH and CDR2 LQKENI. Trimming removed 1 base from V and 1 base from J, with 10 bases in between. The CDR3 covers 15 residues. The CDR3 nucleotides read TGTGCCAGCTCACCACGACAAAGGGTCCAAGAGACCCAGTACTTC. It encodes CASSPRQRVQETQYF.

This clonotype was counted many times. The chain has TRBV10-3 and TRBJ2-7; 9 bases align to TRBD2. Germline V CDR1 and CDR2: ENHRY, SYGVKD. Germline trimming cut 0 bases from V and 1 base from J; bases unmatched to any gene: 7. The CDR3 consists of 17 residues. The CDR3 sequence: CAISESTPSGASYEQYF. The CDR3 DNA reads as TGTGCCATCAGTGAGTCGACCCCTAGCGGGGCATCCTACGAGCAGTACTTC.

Many counts were recorded for this clonotype. This chain joins TRBV20-1 and TRBJ2-7; no definite D call. Trimming took 6 bases from V and 2 from J, leaving 8 bases between them. The CDR3 runs to 11 residues. The germline V gene has CDR1 DFQATT and CDR2 SNEGSKA (reference sequence). The DNA of the CDR3 is TGCAGTGCCCCCTCGACCTACGAGCAGTACTTC. It translates to CSAPSTYEQYF.

V usage is TRBV7-2 and J usage is TRBJ2-7; TRBD2 aligns across 8 bases. The V and J ends lost 7 bases and 5 bases, in that order; junction bases with no gene match: 10. CDR3 size: 14 residues. Looked up from germline, CDR1 is SGHTA and CDR2 is FQGNSA. CDR3 DNA: TGTGCCAGCACCTCCGGGAGGGCCACGAACGAGCAGTACTTC. This gives the protein CASTSGRATNEQYF.

This clonotype was seen only a few times. CDR3 loop: CASSAGQNQETQYF. For the CDR3, the DNA is TGCGCCAGCAGCGCGGGACAGAACCAAGAGACCCAGTACTTC. The V gene is TRBV5-1, the J gene TRBJ2-5; weak D call: TRBD1 (7 bases). The CDR3 is 14 residues long. Per the germline V gene, CDR1 is SGHRS and CDR2 is YFSETQ. The V gene lost 4 bases and the J gene lost 0 bases, with 10 bases spanning the gap.

The gene calls are TRBV30 and TRBJ1-2, with TRBD1 matching over 10 bases. Germline assignment: CDR1 GTSNPN and CDR2 SVGIG (reference sequence). The CDR3 has 15 amino acids. Trimming at V came to 1 base and at J to 1 base, leaving 3 bases not matched to a gene. DNA of the CDR3: TGTGCCTGGAGTGCCCGGGACAGGGGTAACTATGGCTACACCTTC. It translates to CAWSARDRGNYGYTF.

This clonotype was recorded many times. The chain has TRBV6-5 and TRBJ2-5; 14 bases fit TRBD2. The V gene end was trimmed by 2 bases and the J gene end by 5 bases; junction bases not matched to a gene: 1. The CDR3 spans 15 residues. Germline-derived CDR1 and CDR2 are MNHEY and SVGAGI. The DNA of the CDR3 is TGTGCCAGCAGTTACGGGACTAGCGGGAGTGAGACCCAGTACTTC. As protein: CASSYGTSGSETQYF.

This clonotype was detected a few times. V is TRBV5-1 and J is TRBJ2-7, with D unresolved. CDR1 and CDR2 (germline): SGHRS, YFSETQ. Deletions cut 0 bases from V and 7 bases from J, with 11 bases between. CDR3 length: 13 residues. As DNA, the CDR3 is TGCGCCAGCAGCTTGGGGACCGCCTGGGAGCAGTACTTC. Amino acids: CASSLGTAWEQYF.

The J gene is TRBJ2-7, the V gene TRBV12-3 or TRBV12-4; the match to TRBD2 covers 8 bases. This CDR3 spans 19 amino acids. V lost 2 bases to trimming and J lost 5 bases; unmatched junction nucleotides: 20. The CDR3 loop is CASSLTSSVIVSGSHEQYF. CDR3 bases: TGTGCCAGCAGTTTAACATCTAGTGTGATCGTCAGCGGGAGCCACGAGCAGTACTTC.